One sample yielded the 26 T cell receptor beta chains listed below, sequenced in a study of control samples from healthy donors and cancer patients. The method was immunoSEQ multiplex PCR; TCRdb's version includes in-frame clones alone and lacks a portion of them. The table records around 190,000 clones, 85% to 95% of them present only once. The sequencing sample was made of blood. The receptors shown here come from a young man in good health.

CDR3: CASSHRDRAGNTIYF. The CDR3 bases are TGTGCCAGCAGCCACCGGGACAGGGCAGGAAACACCATATATTTT. This chain connects TRBV3-1 (or the pseudogene TRBV3-2) to TRBJ1-3, with TRBD1 matching 9 bases. The CDR3 runs to 15 residues. J lost 4 bases, V lost 3 bases, and 4 bases had no gene match. The V gene's germline CDR1 is LGHDT and CDR2 YNNKEL (reference sequence).

This chain joins TRBV25-1 and TRBJ2-3; no reliable D call. CDR1 MGHDK and CDR2 SYGVNS come from the germline V gene. The CDR3 consists of 12 residues. Trimming pared 5 bases from V and 8 bases from J, leaving 11 bases between. The CDR3 here is CASSTPLGTQYF. The CDR3 nucleotides are TGTGCCAGCAGTACCCCTCTCGGTACGCAGTATTTT.

The rearrangement joins TRBV3-1 (or the pseudogene TRBV3-2) to TRBJ1-4; D possibly corresponds to TRBD1 (5 bases). The V gene lost 0 bases and the J gene lost 7 bases, with 9 bases spanning the gap. CDR3 length: 14 amino acids. Germline V gene sequence: CDR1 LGHDT, CDR2 YNNKEL (reference sequence). The CDR3 loop is CASSQDGGREKLFF. In nucleotides, the CDR3 is TGTGCCAGCAGCCAAGACGGGGGTCGTGAAAAACTGTTTTTT.

The V call is TRBV15, the J call TRBJ2-5; D is uncertain. CDR3 length equals 13 residues. Trimming removed 7 bases from V and 5 bases from J, with 14 bases in between. Germline loops: CDR1 LNHNV, CDR2 YYDKDF (reference sequence). The CDR3 protein is CATTSGHAETQYF. As DNA, the CDR3 is TGTGCCACCACATCCGGGCACGCGGAGACCCAGTACTTC. The whole variable domain, filled in from reference TRBV15 and TRBJ2-5, reads DAMVIQNPRYQVTQFGKPVTLSCSQTLNHNVMYWYQQKSSQAPKLLFHYYDKDFNNEADTPDNFQSRRPNTSFCFLDIRSPGLGDTAMYLCATTSGHAETQYFGPGTRLLVL.

The chain combines TRBV5-1 with TRBJ1-6, with 7 bases matching TRBD1. With 4 bases clipped from V and 0 bases from J, the junction kept 4 bases outside the gene matches. The CDR3 has 16 amino acids. Germline CDR1 reads SGHRS; CDR2 reads YFSETQ. CDR3 nucleotides: TGCGCCAGCAGCCCAGGGGGAAGCTCCTATAATTCACCCCTCCACTTT. Translated: CASSPGGSSYNSPLHF.

This sequence joins TRBV7-8 and TRBJ1-1; a possible D gene is TRBD1 (5 bases). Trimming removed 5 bases at V and 1 base at J, with 11 bases between. The CDR3 has 14 residues. The germline gives CDR1 SGHVS, CDR2 FQNEAQ. Here the CDR3 reads CASSAGLGNTEAFF. In nucleotides, the CDR3 is TGTGCCAGCAGCGCAGGGTTGGGGAACACTGAAGCTTTCTTT.

This clone has only one observation. The chain couples TRBV11-2 to TRBJ2-5; TRBD2 aligns across 11 bases. The junction had 4 bases not matched to a gene; V was cut back by 4 bases and J by 3 bases. The CDR3 spans 15 residues. The V gene's germline CDR1 is SGHAT and CDR2 FQNNGV. The CDR3 coding sequence is TGTGCCAGCAGCTCCGGGACTAGCGGAAAAGAGACCCAGTACTTC. Protein sequence: CASSSGTSGKETQYF.

This clone turned up a few times. This chain connects TRBV5-1 to TRBJ1-2; 8 bases map to TRBD1. J lost 12 bases, V lost 4 bases, and 11 bases had no gene match. The CDR3 sequence is 13 residues long. CDR1 and CDR2 (germline): SGHRS, YFSETQ. CDR3 coding DNA: TGCGCCAGCAGCGTGGGACAGGACACCGGAAACACCTTC. Encoded protein: CASSVGQDTGNTF.

The genes are TRBV13 and TRBJ2-7; 9 bases map to TRBD1. Germline V gene data show CDR1 as PRHDT and CDR2 as FYEKMQ (reference sequence). The CDR3 is 15 amino acids. The trim removed 5 bases at V and 3 bases at J, leaving 8 bases unmatched. The CDR3 spells CASSTSGTGRYEQYF. DNA for the CDR3: TGTGCCAGCAGCACATCCGGGACAGGGCGCTACGAGCAGTACTTC.

This clone was seen just once. The gene calls are TRBV24-1 and TRBJ1-1; D is possibly TRBD1 (6 bases). This CDR3 is 15 amino acids long. V dropped 7 bases and J dropped 0 bases, with 14 bases sitting between them. Germline V gene sequence: CDR1 KGHDR, CDR2 SFDVKD. CDR3 in DNA: TGTGCCACCAGGGGGGGCGGGTCACTGAACACTGAAGCTTTCTTT. Residues: CATRGGGSLNTEAFF.

The chain recombines TRBV11-2 with TRBJ1-1, with D hard to call. This CDR3 contains 12 residues. The V gene lost 3 bases and the J gene lost 1 base, with 3 bases spanning the gap. Per germline, CDR1 SGHAT and CDR2 FQNNGV. CDR3 nucleotides: TGTGCCAGCAGCTTCTCGAACACTGAAGCTTTCTTT. Protein sequence: CASSFSNTEAFF.

V and J are TRBV12-5 and TRBJ1-3, with a weak D call TRBD1 (5 bases). The CDR3 is 14 amino acids. Trimming removed 2 bases from V and 1 base from J, with 6 bases in between. Germline V gene sequence: CDR1 LGHNT, CDR2 FRNRAP. Written as DNA, the CDR3 is TGTGCTAGTGGTTTGTCAGGGTCTGGAAACACCATATATTTT. Translated, it gives CASGLSGSGNTIYF.

The chain links TRBV5-1 to TRBJ1-1; TRBD1 agrees at 10 bases. Germline assignment: CDR1 SGHRS and CDR2 YFSETQ. The ends lost 6 bases at V and 7 bases at J; junction bases unmatched: 12. The CDR3 is made up of 15 amino acids. DNA for the CDR3: TGCGCCAGCAACCCGACAGGGGGCCAGAAGCATGAAGCTTTCTTT. Translation: CASNPTGGQKHEAFF.

As DNA, the CDR3 is TGTGCCAGCAGTGACTCCGGAGCGGACAGGGAACCAGATACGCAGTATTTT. Amino acids: CASSDSGADREPDTQYF. The rearrangement links TRBV25-1 to TRBJ2-3, with TRBD1 matching 8 bases. The CDR3 has 17 residues. V gave up 3 bases and J gave up 4 bases; unmatched junction bases: 12. From germline, CDR1 is MGHDK and CDR2 SYGVNS.

This chain links TRBV5-1 with TRBJ2-1; 13 bases agree with TRBD2. The CDR3 contains 16 residues. Trimming took 0 bases from V and 7 from J; bases not matched to a gene: 4. The V gene's germline CDR1 is SGHRS and CDR2 YFSETQ. The CDR3 nucleotides read TGCGCCAGCAGCTTGGGGACTAGCGGGGGTCGGAATGAGCAGTTCTTC. Translating gives CASSLGTSGGRNEQFF.

This chain joins TRBV19 and TRBJ1-1; perhaps TRBD1 as D (6 bases). Germline-derived CDR1 and CDR2 are LNHDA and SQIVND (reference sequence). V lost 1 base and J lost 2, with 8 bases in between. The CDR3 is made up of 14 amino acids. This CDR3 is CASSIARGNTEAFF. The DNA for the CDR3 is TGTGCCAGTAGTATAGCCAGGGGAAACACTGAAGCTTTCTTT.

V gene TRBV5-1 combines with J gene TRBJ2-5, with D hard to call. The CDR3 loop spans 13 amino acids. Trimming stripped 0 bases from V and 0 bases from J, with 3 bases between. The germline V gene encodes CDR1 SGHRS and CDR2 YFSETQ. In DNA form, the CDR3 reads TGCGCCAGCAGCTTGGATAACCAAGAGACCCAGTACTTC. It translates to CASSLDNQETQYF.

The chain carries TRBV2 and TRBJ2-7; 8 bases agree with TRBD1. The CDR3 has 14 residues. CDR1 is SNHLY, CDR2 FYNNEI, per germline. V lost 6 bases and J lost 2; bases outside the gene matches: 6. CDR3 residues: CASSPGQEPYEQYF. CDR3 in DNA: TGTGCCAGCAGCCCGGGACAGGAACCCTACGAGCAGTACTTC.

The V call is TRBV3-1 (or the pseudogene TRBV3-2), the J call TRBJ1-6; D remains unclear. The CDR3 has 14 amino acids. CDR1 and CDR2 from the germline V gene are LGHDT and YNNKEL (reference sequence). V shed 0 bases and J shed 10 bases, with 10 bases lying between them. The CDR3: CASSQEPDGSPLHF. In nucleotides, the CDR3 is TGTGCCAGCAGCCAAGAACCGGACGGGTCACCCCTCCACTTT.

The chain employs TRBV25-1 and TRBJ1-1; D unresolved. Trimming took 5 bases from V and 4 from J, leaving 17 bases between them. This CDR3 region has 15 residues. CDR1 and CDR2 from the germline V gene are MGHDK and SYGVNS. The CDR3 region has the DNA TGTGCCAGCAGTCCCCCGGACTTGGGCGGCACTGAAGCTTTCTTT. This gives the protein CASSPPDLGGTEAFF. Using reference TRBV25-1 and TRBJ1-1 for the parts outside the CDR3, the full variable domain is EADIYQTPRYLVIGTGKKITLECSQTMGHDKMYWYQQDPGMELHLIHYSYGVNSTEKGDLSSESTVSRIRTEHFPLTLESARPSHTSQYLCASSPPDLGGTEAFFGQGTRLTVV.

Written as DNA, the CDR3 is TGTGCCAGCAGCTTACAGGGAAAGAACACTGAAGCTTTCTTT. Translated, it gives CASSLQGKNTEAFF. The chain joins TRBV7-3 to TRBJ1-1; D is perhaps TRBD1 (5 bases). V lost 2 bases and J lost 1, with 8 bases in between. CDR1 is SGHTA, CDR2 FQGTGA, per germline. The CDR3 is 14 residues long.

For the CDR3, the DNA is TGTGCCAGCAGGACAGGGGACGGCTATGGCTACACCTTC. Protein: CASRTGDGYGYTF. The chain has TRBV6-4 and TRBJ1-2; TRBD1 agrees at 8 bases. The CDR3 runs to 13 residues. The ends lost 6 bases at V and 4 bases at J; junction bases unmatched: 4. The germline V gene encodes CDR1 MRHNA and CDR2 SNTAGT.

The V gene is TRBV11-3, the J gene TRBJ2-1; 9 bases line up with TRBD1. With 3 bases clipped from V and 8 bases from J, the junction kept 5 bases outside the gene matches. Germline assignment: CDR1 SGHNT and CDR2 YENEEA. This CDR3 region has 14 residues. This chain's CDR3 is CASSLGTGSDEQFF. The DNA for the CDR3 is TGTGCCAGCAGCTTGGGGACAGGGAGCGATGAGCAGTTCTTC.

This rearrangement joins TRBV30 to TRBJ1-5; D is unresolved. Trimming pared 3 bases from V and 7 bases from J, leaving 19 bases between. The germline CDR1 and CDR2 sequences are GTSNPN and SVGIG (reference sequence). The CDR3 totals 15 residues. In nucleotides, the CDR3 is TGTGCCTGGAGGGCACGGGGTGGCCCCGGGCAGCCCCAGCATTTT. Amino acids: CAWRARGGPGQPQHF.

There are a few counts of this clone. The CDR3 nucleotides read TGTGCCAGCAGGGGCCCCGGACAGGGTTTCAATCAGCCCCAGCATTTT. Its translation is CASRGPGQGFNQPQHF. J is TRBJ1-5 and V is TRBV2; 8 positions agree with TRBD1. The CDR3 covers 16 residues. In germline, CDR1 is SNHLY, CDR2 FYNNEI. The J segment lost 3 bases and the V segment lost 6 bases, leaving 10 bases of the junction unmatched.

This sequence joins TRBV18 and TRBJ1-2; tentatively, D is TRBD1 (6 bases). Trimming cost V 2 bases and J 4 bases, with 11 bases left between them. This CDR3 has 14 residues. Germline CDR1 is KGHSH and CDR2 is LQKENI. This chain's CDR3 is CASSPDQGTYGYTF. The CDR3 DNA follows: TGTGCCAGCTCACCAGATCAGGGGACCTATGGCTACACCTTC.